A selection of T cell receptor beta chains follows, all from one sample in a study of molecular identifiers for immune sequencing clone quantification. TCRdb itself ran the PCR reads through MiXCR, one entry per CDR3 protein. Of about 630,000 distinct CDR3 sequences listed, approximately 24% are singletons. The sample comprised naive CD8+ T cells from blood, with Jurkat cell RNA spiked in. These receptors were taken from a human donor in good health. Some libraries in this study had Jurkat cell RNA spiked in. Both conserved end residues are part of each CDR3. D genes are given only for firm matches. Expanded clones are given a class, and other clones once, few, many or no size at all.

cdr3_nt: TGTGCCAGCAGTCCCTCGGGTGTAAATGAAAAACTGTTTTTT; cdr3_aa: CASSPSGVNEKLFF; clone_size: few; j_call: TRBJ1-4; d_call: NA; v_call: TRBV12-3/TRBV12-4
cdr3_nt: TGTGCCAGCTCTTCACTGGCCGGGGCCGAAGAAAAACTGTTTTTT; cdr3_aa: CASSSLAGAEEKLFF; clone_size: few; j_call: TRBJ1-4; d_call: NA; v_call: TRBV21-1
cdr3_nt: TGTGCCAGCACCATGCGGGGACTAGCGGGGTACAATGAGCAGTTCTTC; cdr3_aa: CASTMRGLAGYNEQFF; clone_size: many; j_call: TRBJ2-1; d_call: TRBD2; v_call: TRBV27
cdr3_nt: TGTGCCAGCAGTTCAATATCTAGCAATCAGCCCCAGCATTTT; cdr3_aa: CASSSISSNQPQHF; clone_size: few; j_call: TRBJ1-5; d_call: NA; v_call: TRBV6-2/TRBV6-3
cdr3_nt: TGTGCCAGCAGTTACGGGCCGGCTAACTATGGCTACACCTTC; cdr3_aa: CASSYGPANYGYTF; clone_size: many; j_call: TRBJ1-2; d_call: NA; v_call: TRBV6-2/TRBV6-3
cdr3_nt: TGTGCCAGCAGTTTCGGCGGGAGGAAAGAGACCCAGTACTTC; cdr3_aa: CASSFGGRKETQYF; clone_size: many; j_call: TRBJ2-5; d_call: TRBD2; v_call: TRBV12-3/TRBV12-4
cdr3_nt: TGTGCCAGCAGCTTAAGCTCACAGAGCACCGGGGAGCTGTTTTTT; cdr3_aa: CASSLSSQSTGELFF; clone_size: NA; j_call: TRBJ2-2; d_call: NA; v_call: TRBV7-2
cdr3_nt: TGTGCCAGCAGGCCCGCCCGGGGACAGGGGGGCAATGAGCAGTTCTTC; cdr3_aa: CASRPARGQGGNEQFF; clone_size: NA; j_call: TRBJ2-1; d_call: TRBD1; v_call: TRBV12-3/TRBV12-4
cdr3_nt: TGTGCCAGCAGCGTCTGGAGGGATTCCTACGAGCAGTACTTC; cdr3_aa: CASSVWRDSYEQYF; clone_size: many; j_call: TRBJ2-7; d_call: NA; v_call: TRBV9
cdr3_nt: TGTGCCAGCAGGGAGGGGGCAGGGTACTACGAGCAGTACTTC; cdr3_aa: CASREGAGYYEQYF; clone_size: few; j_call: TRBJ2-7; d_call: NA; v_call: TRBV7-9
cdr3_nt: TGTGCCAGCAGTTTTGTGCACAGGGGGGCTGAAGCTTTCTTT; cdr3_aa: CASSFVHRGAEAFF; clone_size: few; j_call: TRBJ1-1; d_call: TRBD1; v_call: TRBV27
cdr3_nt: TGTGCCAGCAGCTACAGCCCCACGGCAGGGGGCCAGCCCCAGCATTTT; cdr3_aa: CASSYSPTAGGQPQHF; clone_size: NA; j_call: TRBJ1-5; d_call: TRBD1; v_call: TRBV6-5
cdr3_nt: TGTGCCAGCGGACTAGCGGGAAACTACGAGCAGTACTTC; cdr3_aa: CASGLAGNYEQYF; clone_size: NA; j_call: TRBJ2-7; d_call: TRBD2; v_call: TRBV6-1
cdr3_nt: TGTGCCAGCAGTCGCCTTCGGGGTCCCTATAATTCACCCCTCCACTTT; cdr3_aa: CASSRLRGPYNSPLHF; clone_size: few; j_call: TRBJ1-6; d_call: NA; v_call: TRBV27
cdr3_nt: TGTGCCAGCAGTGAAATCCTAGTCGAGACCCAGTACTTC; cdr3_aa: CASSEILVETQYF; clone_size: many; j_call: TRBJ2-5; d_call: NA; v_call: TRBV2
cdr3_nt: TGTGCCAGCAGCTTGAGTGTTTACGAGCAGTACTTC; cdr3_aa: CASSLSVYEQYF; clone_size: many; j_call: TRBJ2-7; d_call: NA; v_call: TRBV5-6
cdr3_nt: TGTGCCTGGAGTGTACTAACCTACGAGCAGTACTTC; cdr3_aa: CAWSVLTYEQYF; clone_size: many; j_call: TRBJ2-7; d_call: NA; v_call: TRBV30
cdr3_nt: TGTGCCAGAGCGGGCAGGAGGGACGAGCAGTACTTC; cdr3_aa: CARAGRRDEQYF; clone_size: many; j_call: TRBJ2-7; d_call: NA; v_call: TRBV12-3/TRBV12-4
cdr3_nt: TGCAGTGCTAGAGGAGCTATAAATCAGCCCCAGCATTTT; cdr3_aa: CSARGAINQPQHF; clone_size: few; j_call: TRBJ1-5; d_call: NA; v_call: TRBV20-1
cdr3_nt: TGCGCCAGCAGCTTGCCGGGAGGGCCTGCCACCGGGGAGCTGTTTTTT; cdr3_aa: CASSLPGGPATGELFF; clone_size: NA; j_call: TRBJ2-2; d_call: TRBD2; v_call: TRBV5-1
cdr3_nt: TGTGCTAGTGGTTTGGTACCTAGGGGAACGAACACCGGGGAGCTGTTTTTT; cdr3_aa: CASGLVPRGTNTGELFF; clone_size: NA; j_call: TRBJ2-2; d_call: NA; v_call: TRBV12-5
cdr3_nt: TGTGCCAGCAGCTTAGGGACCGCTAGCGGGGGGCTAAACACCGGGGAGCTGTTTTTT; cdr3_aa: CASSLGTASGGLNTGELFF; clone_size: many; j_call: TRBJ2-2; d_call: TRBD2; v_call: TRBV7-2
cdr3_nt: TGCGCCAGCAGCACAGTTTACAATGAGCAGTTCTTC; cdr3_aa: CASSTVYNEQFF; clone_size: NA; j_call: TRBJ2-1; d_call: NA; v_call: TRBV23-1
cdr3_nt: TGTGCCAGTAGTATAGATCTATTCGGCGGGGGCTCCTACGAGCAGTACTTC; cdr3_aa: CASSIDLFGGGSYEQYF; clone_size: NA; j_call: TRBJ2-7; d_call: TRBD2; v_call: TRBV19
cdr3_nt: TGTGCCAGCAGTTTTAGGGGCCCGACAGGGAAGACCCAGTACTTC; cdr3_aa: CASSFRGPTGKTQYF; clone_size: many; j_call: TRBJ2-5; d_call: TRBD1; v_call: TRBV28
cdr3_nt: TGTGCCATCAGTAACACCGGGACAGGGATTACCTCTGGGGCCAACGTCCTGACTTTC; cdr3_aa: CAISNTGTGITSGANVLTF; clone_size: NA; j_call: TRBJ2-6; d_call: TRBD1; v_call: TRBV10-3
cdr3_nt: TGTGCCAGCAGCCCACGGACCGGGACCGAGCCACAAGAGACCCAGTACTTC; cdr3_aa: CASSPRTGTEPQETQYF; clone_size: NA; j_call: TRBJ2-5; d_call: NA; v_call: TRBV7-9
cdr3_nt: TGTGCCAGCAGTGATATAAACAGGGGTCTTGACGAGCAGTACTTC; cdr3_aa: CASSDINRGLDEQYF; clone_size: many; j_call: TRBJ2-7; d_call: TRBD1; v_call: TRBV25-1
cdr3_nt: TGTGCCAGCAGCCAAGATCCTCGGGACAGGGGTTCCTACGAGCAGTACTTC; cdr3_aa: CASSQDPRDRGSYEQYF; clone_size: many; j_call: TRBJ2-7; d_call: TRBD1; v_call: TRBV14
cdr3_nt: TGTGCCAGCAGCTTTCGACTAGCAACAGATACGCAGTATTTT; cdr3_aa: CASSFRLATDTQYF; clone_size: many; j_call: TRBJ2-3; d_call: TRBD2; v_call: TRBV13
cdr3_nt: TGTGCCAGCAGAATTTCGGTGACCGGGGAGCTGTTTTTT; cdr3_aa: CASRISVTGELFF; clone_size: NA; j_call: TRBJ2-2; d_call: NA; v_call: TRBV27
cdr3_nt: TGTGCCAGCAGCCAAGATTTTATTCGGGGAGAGACCCAGTACTTC; cdr3_aa: CASSQDFIRGETQYF; clone_size: few; j_call: TRBJ2-5; d_call: NA; v_call: TRBV4-2
cdr3_nt: TGTGCCAGCAGGTCCGGGACAGTTACCTATGGCTACACCTTC; cdr3_aa: CASRSGTVTYGYTF; clone_size: NA; j_call: TRBJ1-2; d_call: TRBD1; v_call: TRBV7-9
cdr3_nt: TGTGCCAGCAGCCCCGGGACAGGGTCCTACAATGAGCAGTTCTTC; cdr3_aa: CASSPGTGSYNEQFF; clone_size: many; j_call: TRBJ2-1; d_call: TRBD1; v_call: TRBV9
cdr3_nt: TGTACCAGCAGCTCTGATGAAAAACTGTTTTTT; cdr3_aa: CTSSSDEKLFF; clone_size: NA; j_call: TRBJ1-4; d_call: NA; v_call: TRBV7-9
cdr3_nt: TGTGCCAGCAGCCAACTCGGCGGGAGGGCCCACGAGCAGTACTTC; cdr3_aa: CASSQLGGRAHEQYF; clone_size: NA; j_call: TRBJ2-7; d_call: TRBD2; v_call: TRBV16
cdr3_nt: TGTGCTAGCAGCCCCCGACTAACGGCCCTATGGGGCAATGAGCAGTTCTTC; cdr3_aa: CASSPRLTALWGNEQFF; clone_size: NA; j_call: TRBJ2-1; d_call: NA; v_call: TRBV7-7
cdr3_nt: TGTGCCAGCAGCGTAGAAACAGTACAGGAGCAGTTCTTC; cdr3_aa: CASSVETVQEQFF; clone_size: few; j_call: TRBJ2-1; d_call: NA; v_call: TRBV9
cdr3_nt: TGTGCCAGCAGTCCAAGCAGGGGTTGGGATTCACCCCTCCACTTT; cdr3_aa: CASSPSRGWDSPLHF; clone_size: few; j_call: TRBJ1-6; d_call: NA; v_call: TRBV27
cdr3_nt: TGTGCCAGCAGTCCCGTCGGACCTAGCTCCTATAATTCACCCCTCCACTTT; cdr3_aa: CASSPVGPSSYNSPLHF; clone_size: few; j_call: TRBJ1-6; d_call: NA; v_call: TRBV27
cdr3_nt: TGTGCCAGCAGCCAAGATCCGGGGTCAGCTGGAAACACCATATATTTT; cdr3_aa: CASSQDPGSAGNTIYF; clone_size: few; j_call: TRBJ1-3; d_call: NA; v_call: TRBV14
cdr3_nt: TGTGCCTGCAGCCCTACAGGGGAGGAGGATGGCTACACCTTC; cdr3_aa: CACSPTGEEDGYTF; clone_size: NA; j_call: TRBJ1-2; d_call: TRBD1; v_call: TRBV12-3/TRBV12-4
cdr3_nt: TGTGCCAGCAGTCAAACCGGGCCCCTCTACGAGCAGTACTTC; cdr3_aa: CASSQTGPLYEQYF; clone_size: few; j_call: TRBJ2-7; d_call: NA; v_call: TRBV11-2
cdr3_nt: TGTGCCAGCACGGGACAGGAACTTGGAACTGAAGCTTTCTTT; cdr3_aa: CASTGQELGTEAFF; clone_size: few; j_call: TRBJ1-1; d_call: TRBD1; v_call: TRBV13
cdr3_nt: TGCAGTGCTAGAAGACAGGGGGCTAGCACAGATACGCAGTATTTT; cdr3_aa: CSARRQGASTDTQYF; clone_size: many; j_call: TRBJ2-3; d_call: TRBD1; v_call: TRBV20-1
cdr3_nt: TGTGCCAGCAGACAACTCACCGGGGAGCTGTTTTTT; cdr3_aa: CASRQLTGELFF; clone_size: few; j_call: TRBJ2-2; d_call: NA; v_call: TRBV6-2/TRBV6-3
cdr3_nt: TGTGCCAGCAGCTCAGAGGTCGGGAATCAGCCCCAGCATTTT; cdr3_aa: CASSSEVGNQPQHF; clone_size: NA; j_call: TRBJ1-5; d_call: NA; v_call: TRBV13
cdr3_nt: TGTGCCAGCAGTTTATACGGACAGATGAACACTGAAGCTTTCTTT; cdr3_aa: CASSLYGQMNTEAFF; clone_size: NA; j_call: TRBJ1-1; d_call: NA; v_call: TRBV12-3/TRBV12-4
cdr3_nt: TGCAGTGCAACAGGACAGGGGAGTCCAGATACGCAGTATTTT; cdr3_aa: CSATGQGSPDTQYF; clone_size: NA; j_call: TRBJ2-3; d_call: TRBD1; v_call: TRBV20-1
cdr3_nt: TGCAGTGCTAGACTAGCGGAGGCGTACCAAGAGACCCAGTACTTC; cdr3_aa: CSARLAEAYQETQYF; clone_size: NA; j_call: TRBJ2-5; d_call: TRBD2; v_call: TRBV20-1
cdr3_nt: TGTGCCAGCAGCTCCAGCTCCTTCGAGCAGTACTTC; cdr3_aa: CASSSSSFEQYF; clone_size: NA; j_call: TRBJ2-7; d_call: NA; v_call: TRBV7-2
cdr3_nt: TGTGCCAGCAGCCTCGGGGGGCAGAACCTCGGCGAGCAGTACTTC; cdr3_aa: CASSLGGQNLGEQYF; clone_size: many; j_call: TRBJ2-7; d_call: NA; v_call: TRBV7-9
cdr3_nt: TGTGCCAGCAGGCTCGGGGTGAGACAAGAGACCCAGTACTTC; cdr3_aa: CASRLGVRQETQYF; clone_size: many; j_call: TRBJ2-5; d_call: NA; v_call: TRBV28